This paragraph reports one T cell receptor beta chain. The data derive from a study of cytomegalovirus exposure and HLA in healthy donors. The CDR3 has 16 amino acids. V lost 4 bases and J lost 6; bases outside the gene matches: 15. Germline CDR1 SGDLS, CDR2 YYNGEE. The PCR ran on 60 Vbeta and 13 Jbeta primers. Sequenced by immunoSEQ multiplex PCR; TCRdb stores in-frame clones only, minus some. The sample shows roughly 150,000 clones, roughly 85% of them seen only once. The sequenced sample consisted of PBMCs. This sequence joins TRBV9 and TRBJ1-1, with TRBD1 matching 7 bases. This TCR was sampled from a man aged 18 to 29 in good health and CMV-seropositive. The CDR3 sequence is CASSPYHETGASEAFF. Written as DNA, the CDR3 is TGTGCCAGCAGCCCCTACCATGAAACAGGGGCGTCTGAAGCTTTCTTT.